One sample yielded the 12 T cell receptor beta chains listed below, sequenced in a study of cytomegalovirus exposure and HLA in healthy donors. It was with 60 Vbeta and 13 Jbeta primers that the PCR ran. Only in-frame clones appear in the TCRdb table, and some are missing; sequencing was by immunoSEQ multiplex PCR. The repertoire holds about 120,000 clones, 60% to 80% seen once, with more than 3% in the top ten. Sequencing was carried out using PBMCs. Every receptor here comes from a woman in her forties or fifties in good health and CMV-seronegative.

This chain connects TRBV28 to TRBJ1-5; no reliable D call. Germline-derived CDR1 and CDR2 are MDHEN and SYDVKM. The CDR3 spans 15 residues. Trimming took off 1 base at V and 3 bases at J, with 10 bases between the two ends. The CDR3 DNA reads TGTGCCAGCAGTTTATCCGGAGGCATCAATCAGCCCCAGCATTTT. Amino acids: CASSLSGGINQPQHF.

The chain is built from TRBV7-2 and TRBJ2-1; 8 nucleotides align to TRBD2. This CDR3 has 16 residues. The germline V gene has CDR1 SGHTA and CDR2 FQGNSA. With 4 bases clipped from V and 1 base from J, the junction kept 6 bases outside the gene matches. In DNA, the CDR3 is TGTGCCAGCAGCTCTACTAGCGGACTTTCCTACAATGAGCAGTTCTTC. Protein: CASSSTSGLSYNEQFF.

The chain carries TRBV4-2 and TRBJ2-1; 7 bases align to TRBD2. V trimming: 0 bases; J trimming: 5 bases; junction bases outside the gene matches: 4. The germline CDR1 and CDR2 sequences are LGHNA and YNFKEQ. This CDR3 spans 15 amino acids. DNA of the CDR3: TGTGCCAGCAGCCAAGAGGGAGCGGGGAACAATGAGCAGTTCTTC. Its protein product is CASSQEGAGNNEQFF.

This clone came up a few times. The J gene is TRBJ2-1, the V gene TRBV28; D may be TRBD2 (5 bases). Germline CDR1 is MDHEN and CDR2 is SYDVKM. This CDR3 has 13 amino acids. V gave up 2 bases and J gave up 9 bases, with 11 bases separating them. CDR3 sequence reads: CASSLLALSEQFF. Written as DNA, the CDR3 is TGTGCCAGCAGTTTACTAGCTCTCAGTGAGCAGTTCTTC. The variable domain in full, with the rest retrieved from reference TRBV28 and TRBJ2-1, is DVKVTQSSRYLVKRTGEKVFLECVQDMDHENMFWYRQDPGLGLRLIYFSYDVKMKEKGDIPEGYSVSREKKERFSLILESASTNQTSMYLCASSLLALSEQFFGPGTRLTVL.

In regard to this clone: Mismatch with germline at one junction end may stem from a read error. The genes are TRBV28 and TRBJ2-7; 10 nucleotides line up with TRBD2. Germline V gives CDR1 MDHEN, CDR2 SYDVKM. CDR3 length: 13 residues. The CDR3 region has the DNA TGTGCTAGCAGTAATAGCGGGAGGAGGGAGCAGTACTTC. It specifies CASSNSGRREQYF.

The chain has TRBV15 and TRBJ1-1; D unresolved. The CDR3 contains 18 residues. Trimming stripped 0 bases from V and 1 base from J, with 18 bases between. Germline V lookup: CDR1 LNHNV, CDR2 YYDKDF (reference sequence). The CDR3 DNA is TGTGCCACCAGCAGAGATCTTGGGCAGGTCTACGGGAACACTGAAGCTTTCTTT. It encodes CATSRDLGQVYGNTEAFF.

The genes are TRBV5-5 and TRBJ2-7; 7 nucleotides line up with TRBD1. The CDR3 is 13 residues long. The V segment lost 0 bases and the J segment 5 bases; nucleotides outside the gene matches: 2. Germline V gene sequence: CDR1 SGHKS, CDR2 YYEKEE (reference sequence). Written as DNA, the CDR3 is TGTGCCAGCAGCTTGGTACAGGGGAACGAGCAGTACTTC. This translates into CASSLVQGNEQYF.

The chain couples TRBV5-4 to TRBJ2-7; 7 bases are a match to TRBD2. The CDR3 loop spans 15 amino acids. CDR1 is SGHNT and CDR2 is YYREEE in the germline V gene (reference sequence). V dropped 0 bases and J dropped 6; count of bases not matched to a gene: 9. CDR3 amino acids: CASSLARRERGEQYF. The CDR3 DNA is TGTGCCAGCAGCTTGGCCCGGCGGGAGAGGGGCGAGCAGTACTTC.

This clone was counted once. This CDR3 reads CASINREFNQPQHF. The CDR3 DNA reads TGTGCCAGCATAAACAGGGAATTCAATCAGCCCCAGCATTTT. This chain connects TRBV6-6 to TRBJ1-5, with D perhaps TRBD1 (6 bases). Germline CDR1 is MNHNY and CDR2 is SVGAGI (reference sequence). CDR3 length: 14 amino acids. Trimming shortened V by 7 bases and J by 3 bases, and 13 bases separated the two germline ends.

The chain couples TRBV7-2 to TRBJ2-1; D is unresolved. Trimming cost V 1 base and J 6 bases, with 10 bases left between them. This CDR3 contains 14 residues. The germline V gene encodes CDR1 SGHTA and CDR2 FQGNSA. CDR3 in amino acids: CASSLGPQPNEQFF. CDR3 nucleotides: TGTGCCAGCAGCTTAGGGCCACAGCCCAATGAGCAGTTCTTC.

The V and J genes are TRBV13 and TRBJ2-2; the match to TRBD2 covers 11 bases. CDR3 size: 17 residues. CDR1 is PRHDT and CDR2 is FYEKMQ in the germline V gene (reference sequence). V shed 5 bases, J shed 3 bases, and the junction held 8 bases outside the gene matches. The CDR3 is CASSPNSGRADTGELFF. The CDR3 DNA is TGTGCCAGCAGCCCCAATAGCGGGAGGGCCGACACCGGGGAGCTGTTTTTT.

Worth noting for this clone: One end of the junction fails to match germline, which may point to a read error. This chain connects TRBV7-9 to TRBJ1-5; TRBD1 aligns across 7 bases. CDR1 and CDR2 (germline): SEHNR, FQNEAQ (reference sequence). The CDR3 contains 17 residues. The CDR3 nucleotides read TGTTCCAGCAGCTTAGTCTCTGGCCGTCAGGGGGATCAGCCCCAGCATTTT. Amino acid sequence: CSSSLVSGRQGDQPQHF.